The 26 T cell receptor beta chains listed next were all sequenced from one sample in a study of T cells in localized non-small cell lung cancer. The repertoire was sequenced with immunoSEQ multiplex PCR; TCRdb's copy has only in-frame clones and lacks some. The sample lists roughly 48,000 clones, around 77% occurring once. Specimen: peripheral blood, collected before any cancer treatment. The receptors were sampled from a man between 40 and 75 years old with stage I squamous cell lung carcinoma.

The chain couples TRBV21-1 to TRBJ2-7; the tabulated D call, TRBD1, remains unverified against the DNA. TRBV21-1 is a pseudogene segment. This CDR3 is built from 14 residues. In DNA, the CDR3 is TGTGCCAGCAGCAAAGAGGGGACAGGGAACGAGCAGTACTTC. Its protein is CASSKEGTGNEQYF.

The chain recombines TRBV25-1 with TRBJ2-1, with TRBD2 identical over 7 bases. The CDR3 has 17 amino acids. Germline CDR1 is MGHDK and CDR2 is SYGVNS. After removal of 2 bases from V and 10 bases from J, the junction contained 17 bases not matched to a gene. The CDR3 coding sequence is TGTGCCAGCAGTGAAAGAAGTGGAGCGGGACCAGATATGGAGCAGTTCTTC. It yields the protein CASSERSGAGPDMEQFF.

The J gene is TRBJ1-2, the V gene TRBV6-5, with 7 bases that match TRBD1. With V trimmed by 5 bases and J by 7 bases, 10 bases remained unmatched. This CDR3 region has 14 residues. Germline CDR1 reads MNHEY; CDR2 reads SVGAGI. Here the CDR3 DNA reads TGTGCCAGCAGTCCCCTGACAGGGAAGTTTGGCTACACCTTC. The encoded protein is CASSPLTGKFGYTF.

The chain combines TRBV5-4 with TRBJ2-2; D gene ambiguous. V shed 0 bases and J shed 6 bases, with 12 bases lying between them. Germline V lookup: CDR1 SGHNT, CDR2 YYREEE (reference sequence). The CDR3 runs to 15 residues. Here the CDR3 reads CASSLEHLGSGELFF. In DNA, the CDR3 is TGTGCCAGCAGCTTGGAACACCTCGGGTCCGGGGAGCTGTTTTTT.

The rearrangement uses TRBV7-8 and TRBJ2-7, with 10 bases lining up with TRBD1. The CDR3 length is 14 residues. Trimming cost V 5 bases and J 3 bases; bases outside gene matches: 4. Per germline, CDR1 SGHVS and CDR2 FQNEAQ. CDR3 residues: CASSVGQGIYEQYF. CDR3 in DNA: TGTGCCAGCAGCGTGGGACAGGGGATCTACGAGCAGTACTTC.

The rearrangement uses TRBV2 and TRBJ1-2; the D is unclear. The CDR3 has 16 amino acids. Trimming stripped 4 bases from V and 0 bases from J, with 15 bases between. The germline V gene encodes CDR1 SNHLY and CDR2 FYNNEI. The CDR3 here is CASSGQRSGTNYGYTF. For the CDR3, the DNA is TGTGCCAGCAGTGGGCAACGATCCGGAACTAACTATGGCTACACCTTC.

The chain has TRBV7-2 and TRBJ2-7; 7 nucleotides align to TRBD2. The CDR3 has 14 residues. The V gene end was trimmed by 5 bases and the J gene end by 2 bases; junction bases not matched to a gene: 6. Per the germline V gene, CDR1 is SGHTA and CDR2 is FQGNSA. The CDR3 DNA sequence: TGTGCCAGCAGCGCGACTAGCACCACCTACGAGCAGTACTTC. Its protein product is CASSATSTTYEQYF.

The genes are TRBV5-4 and TRBJ2-2, with TRBD2 matching 9 bases. The ends lost 3 bases at V and 4 bases at J; junction bases unmatched: 1. The CDR3 consists of 14 residues. Germline CDR1 reads SGHNT; CDR2 reads YYREEE (reference sequence). The CDR3 coding sequence is TGTGCCAGCAGCTCACTAGCGGGCACCGGGGAGCTGTTTTTT. Protein sequence: CASSSLAGTGELFF.

The chain carries TRBV10-3 and TRBJ1-3; D unclear. This CDR3 has 12 amino acids. With 8 bases removed from V and 0 bases from J, the gap between germline ends came to 5 bases. Looked up from germline, CDR1 is ENHRY and CDR2 is SYGVKD. CDR3 sequence: CAIRDSGNTIYF. DNA of the CDR3: TGTGCCATCCGGGACTCTGGAAACACCATATATTTT.

CDR3 bases: TGTGCCAGCAGCTACGACAGGGTACCCTACGAGCAGTACTTC. Amino acid sequence: CASSYDRVPYEQYF. The chain combines TRBV5-5 with TRBJ2-7, with 7 positions matching TRBD1. This CDR3 spans 14 amino acids. Germline values: CDR1 SGHKS, CDR2 YYEKEE (reference sequence). Germline trimming cut 3 bases from V and 2 bases from J; bases unmatched to any gene: 5. The whole variable domain, filled in from reference TRBV5-5 and TRBJ2-7, reads DAGVTQSPTHLIKTRGQQVTLRCSPISGHKSVSWYQQVLGQGPQFIFQYYEKEERGRGNFPDRFSARQFPNYSSELNVNALLLGDSALYLCASSYDRVPYEQYFGPGTRLTVT.

The genes are TRBV23-1 and TRBJ1-3; D might be TRBD1 (5 bases). TRBV23-1 qualifies as an ORF whose function is uncertain. The V and J ends lost 6 bases and 1 base respectively, with 19 bases between them. The CDR3 consists of 17 residues. The CDR3 is CASSQRQGGRSGNTIYF. CDR3 sequence (DNA): TGCGCCAGCAGCCAACGGCAGGGTGGGAGATCTGGAAACACCATATATTTT.

This clone was recorded once. The J gene is TRBJ2-7, the V gene TRBV6-7; 10 nucleotides align to TRBD1. TRBV6-7 is designated an ORF whose function remains uncertain. V was clipped by 2 bases and J by 6 bases; unmatched bases: 4. There are 14 residues in the CDR3. CDR3 nucleotide sequence: TGTGCCAGCAGTTACGGGACAGGGGTGAGCGAGCAGTACTTC. Its translation: CASSYGTGVSEQYF.

The rearrangement uses TRBV2 and TRBJ1-5, with D uncertain. The V and J ends lost 7 bases and 1 base respectively, with 5 bases between them. CDR1 SNHLY and CDR2 FYNNEI come from the germline V gene. This CDR3 is 12 amino acids long. CDR3 loop: CASTLSNQPQHF. The CDR3 coding sequence is TGTGCCAGCACGCTAAGCAATCAGCCCCAGCATTTT.

V usage is TRBV7-6 and J usage is TRBJ2-1; tentatively, D is TRBD1 (5 bases). This CDR3 comprises 14 residues. V was cut by 5 bases and J by 9 bases, with 17 bases left in between. CDR1 is SGHVS, CDR2 FNYEAQ, per germline. The CDR3 loop is CASSHRFQGTEQFF. Written as DNA, the CDR3 is TGTGCCAGCAGCCACAGATTCCAGGGTACTGAGCAGTTCTTC.

This clone was seen a few times. Within the sample, other DNA sequences also encode this same CDR3. The chain employs TRBV7-6 and TRBJ2-2; 7 bases align to TRBD2. Germline trimming cut 1 base from V and 6 bases from J; bases unmatched to any gene: 5. The CDR3 spans 15 residues. Germline V lookup: CDR1 SGHVS, CDR2 FNYEAQ. In DNA form, the CDR3 reads TGTGCCAGCAGCTTAGGGCAGGGAGGGCCCGGGGAGCTGTTTTTT. Translating it yields CASSLGQGGPGELFF.

The V call is TRBV4-1, the J call TRBJ2-7; TRBD2 agrees at 7 bases. The germline V gene encodes CDR1 MGHRA and CDR2 YSYEKL. The trim removed 4 bases at V and 6 bases at J, leaving 12 bases unmatched. The CDR3 is 15 residues long. CDR3 sequence reads: CASSLRPGLSTEQYF. The CDR3 nucleotides are TGCGCCAGCAGCCTTCGACCGGGACTATCCACCGAGCAGTACTTC.

The chain recombines TRBV10-3 with TRBJ2-1; the D gene is possibly TRBD2 (6 bases). Germline values: CDR1 ENHRY, CDR2 SYGVKD. This CDR3 comprises 15 residues. The germline V and J ends were trimmed by 10 bases and 8 bases, with 24 bases remaining between them. CDR3 in DNA: TGTGCCACCAACGCTCCGGACTACGGAGGGCATGAGCAGTTCTTC. Protein product: CATNAPDYGGHEQFF.

The V gene is TRBV2, the J gene TRBJ1-1; D might be TRBD1 (5 bases). V dropped 7 bases and J dropped 0 bases, with 9 bases sitting between them. CDR3 length equals 13 residues. Germline-derived CDR1 and CDR2 are SNHLY and FYNNEI. The CDR3 region is CASKTDMNTEAFF. CDR3 sequence (DNA): TGTGCCAGCAAGACAGACATGAACACTGAAGCTTTCTTT.

As concerns this clone: The sample carries other DNA sequences with the same CDR3. The chain links TRBV27 to TRBJ2-2; D gene ambiguous. Trimming cost V 5 bases and J 2 bases, with 6 bases left between them. Germline V gives CDR1 MNHEY, CDR2 SMNVEV (reference sequence). CDR3 length: 13 amino acids. This CDR3 reads CASSLTNTGELFF. The CDR3 DNA reads TGTGCCAGCAGTCTAACTAACACCGGGGAGCTGTTTTTT.

The gene calls are TRBV7-8 and TRBJ2-1, with 8 bases lining up with TRBD2. Unmatched junction bases numbered 9, after V lost 6 bases and J lost 5 bases. This CDR3 spans 15 amino acids. Germline V gene sequence: CDR1 SGHVS, CDR2 FQNEAQ. The CDR3 DNA reads TGTGCCAGCAGTACCAAGCGGGGGCCAAACAATGAGCAGTTCTTC. This encodes CASSTKRGPNNEQFF.

This chain links TRBV30 with TRBJ2-3; 8 bases are shared with TRBD2. J was trimmed by 9 bases and V by 1 base; bases with no gene match: 9. The CDR3 length is 14 residues. Germline CDR1 reads GTSNPN; CDR2 reads SVGIG (reference sequence). CDR3 nucleotide sequence: TGTGCCTGGAGTGGGGGACTAGGGACGCAAACGCAGTATTTT. Its translation: CAWSGGLGTQTQYF. The whole variable domain, filled in from reference TRBV30 and TRBJ2-3, reads SQTIHQWPATLVQPVGSPLSLECTVEGTSNPNLYWYRQAAGRGLQLLFYSVGIGQISSEVPQNLSASRPQDRQFILSSKKLLLSDSGFYLCAWSGGLGTQTQYFGPGTRLTVL.

This sequence joins TRBV12-5 and TRBJ1-1; D call uncertain. CDR3 size: 18 residues. Germline loops: CDR1 LGHNT, CDR2 FRNRAP. Trimming took 2 bases from V and 7 from J, leaving 26 bases between them. In DNA form, the CDR3 reads TGTGCTAGTGGTTTGTACCTCGGCCCCCGCGGGAAGGAGGGTGAAGCTTTCTTT. This gives the protein CASGLYLGPRGKEGEAFF.

The rearrangement uses TRBV5-1 and TRBJ2-1; 7 nucleotides align to TRBD1. This CDR3 is built from 16 residues. Germline trimming cut 0 bases from V and 10 bases from J; bases unmatched to any gene: 13. Looked up from germline, CDR1 is SGHRS and CDR2 is YFSETQ. The CDR3 spells CASSLVPGGISGEQFF. The CDR3 region has the DNA TGCGCCAGCAGCTTGGTTCCAGGGGGAATTTCAGGAGAGCAGTTCTTC.

V gene TRBV7-9 combines with J gene TRBJ1-1, with D maybe TRBD1 (6 bases). The CDR3 runs to 15 residues. Between the trimmed V and J ends, which lost 5 bases and 3 bases, there was a span of 16 bases. The germline gives CDR1 SEHNR, CDR2 FQNEAQ (reference sequence). The CDR3 coding sequence is TGTGCCAGCAGCCCCAGGGGAGTTGAGGACACTGAAGCTTTCTTT. This translates into CASSPRGVEDTEAFF. The full variable domain, its missing parts supplied by reference TRBV7-9 and TRBJ1-1, is DTGVSQNPRHKITKRGQNVTFRCDPISEHNRLYWYRQTLGQGPEFLTYFQNEAQLEKSRLLSDRFSAERPKGSFSTLEIQRTEQGDSAMYLCASSPRGVEDTEAFFGQGTRLTVV.

The chain has TRBV5-1 and TRBJ2-1; D unresolved. CDR1 is SGHRS and CDR2 is YFSETQ in the germline V gene. This CDR3 has 13 amino acids. Trimming removed 5 bases from V and 5 bases from J, with 11 bases in between. CDR3: CASSSRVDNEQFF. The DNA of the CDR3 is TGCGCCAGCAGTTCCCGGGTAGACAATGAGCAGTTCTTC.

The rearrangement joins TRBV7-2 to TRBJ1-2; TRBD1 aligns across 7 bases. The germline V gene has CDR1 SGHTA and CDR2 FQGNSA. The J segment lost 4 bases and the V segment lost 2 bases, leaving 7 bases of the junction unmatched. There are 15 residues in the CDR3. CDR3 region: CASSLPGQHSYGYTF. The CDR3 DNA reads as TGTGCCAGCAGCTTACCGGGACAGCACTCCTATGGCTACACCTTC.